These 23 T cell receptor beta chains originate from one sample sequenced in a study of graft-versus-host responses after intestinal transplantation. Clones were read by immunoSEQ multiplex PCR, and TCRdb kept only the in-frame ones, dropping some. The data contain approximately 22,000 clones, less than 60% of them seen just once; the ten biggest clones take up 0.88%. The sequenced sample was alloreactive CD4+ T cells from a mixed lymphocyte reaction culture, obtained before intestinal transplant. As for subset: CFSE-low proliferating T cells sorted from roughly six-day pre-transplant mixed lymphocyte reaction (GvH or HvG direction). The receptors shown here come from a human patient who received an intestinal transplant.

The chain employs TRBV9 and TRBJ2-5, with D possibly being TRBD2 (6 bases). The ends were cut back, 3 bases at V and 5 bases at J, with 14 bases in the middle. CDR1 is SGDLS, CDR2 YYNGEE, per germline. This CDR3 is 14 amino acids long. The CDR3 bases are TGTGCCAGCAGCGGGGGGAGGCCGGACGAGACCCAGTACTTC. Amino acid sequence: CASSGGRPDETQYF.

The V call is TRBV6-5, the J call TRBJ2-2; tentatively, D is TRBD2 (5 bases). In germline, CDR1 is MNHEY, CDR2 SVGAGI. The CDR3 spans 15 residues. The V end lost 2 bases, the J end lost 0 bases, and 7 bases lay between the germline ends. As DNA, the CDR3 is TGTGCCAGCAGTTACGCGGGCCCGAACACCGGGGAGCTGTTTTTT. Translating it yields CASSYAGPNTGELFF.

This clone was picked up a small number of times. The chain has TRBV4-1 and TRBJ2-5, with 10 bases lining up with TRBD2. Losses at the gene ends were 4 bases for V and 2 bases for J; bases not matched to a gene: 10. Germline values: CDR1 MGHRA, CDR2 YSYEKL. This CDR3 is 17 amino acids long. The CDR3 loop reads CASSPLPSGGAQETQYF. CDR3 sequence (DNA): TGCGCCAGCAGCCCCCTTCCAAGCGGGGGGGCACAAGAGACCCAGTACTTC.

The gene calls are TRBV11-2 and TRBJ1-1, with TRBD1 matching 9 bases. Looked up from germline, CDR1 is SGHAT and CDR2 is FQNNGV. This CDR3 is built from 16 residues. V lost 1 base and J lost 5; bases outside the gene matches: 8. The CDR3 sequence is CASSLGLGQGPTEAFF. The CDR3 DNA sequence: TGTGCCAGCAGCTTAGGGTTGGGACAGGGACCGACTGAAGCTTTCTTT.

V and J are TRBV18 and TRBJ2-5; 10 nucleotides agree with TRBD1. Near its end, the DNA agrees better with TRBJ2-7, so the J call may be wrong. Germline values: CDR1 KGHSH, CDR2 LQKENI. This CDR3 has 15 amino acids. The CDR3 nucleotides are TGTGCCAGCTCACGAGGGACAGGGGTTTATAACGAGCAGTACTTC. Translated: CASSRGTGVYNEQYF.

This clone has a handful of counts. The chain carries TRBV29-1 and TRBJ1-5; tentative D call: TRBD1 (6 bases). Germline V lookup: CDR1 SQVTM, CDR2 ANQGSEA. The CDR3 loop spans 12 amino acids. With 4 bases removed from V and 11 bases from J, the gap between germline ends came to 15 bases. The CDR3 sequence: CSVGETGLSQHF. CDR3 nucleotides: TGCAGCGTTGGGGAGACAGGCCTATCCCAGCATTTT.

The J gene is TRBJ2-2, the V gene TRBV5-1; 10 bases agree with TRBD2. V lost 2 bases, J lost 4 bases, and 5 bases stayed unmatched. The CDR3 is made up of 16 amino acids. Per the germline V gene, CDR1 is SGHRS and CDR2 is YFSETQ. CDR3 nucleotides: TGCGCCAGCAGCTTTCTAGCGGGGGCCCCCACCGGGGAGCTGTTTTTT. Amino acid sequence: CASSFLAGAPTGELFF.

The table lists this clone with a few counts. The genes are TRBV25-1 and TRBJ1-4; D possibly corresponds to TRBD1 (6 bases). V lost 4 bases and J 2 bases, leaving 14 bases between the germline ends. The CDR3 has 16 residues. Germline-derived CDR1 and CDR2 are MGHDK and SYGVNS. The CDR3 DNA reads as TGTGCCAGCAGTGGGCCGACAGGACGTACTAATGAAAAACTGTTTTTT. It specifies CASSGPTGRTNEKLFF.

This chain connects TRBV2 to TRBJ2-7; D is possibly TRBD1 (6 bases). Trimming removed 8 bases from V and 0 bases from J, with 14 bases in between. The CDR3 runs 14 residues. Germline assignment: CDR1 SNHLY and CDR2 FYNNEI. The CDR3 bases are TGTGCCAGCGGGCGGACAGCCATCTCCTACGAGCAGTACTTC. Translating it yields CASGRTAISYEQYF.

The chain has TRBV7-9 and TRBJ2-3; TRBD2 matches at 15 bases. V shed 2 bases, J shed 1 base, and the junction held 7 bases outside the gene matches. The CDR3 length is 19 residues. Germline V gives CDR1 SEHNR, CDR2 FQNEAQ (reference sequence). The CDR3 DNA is TGTGCCAGCAGCTTACCCGGACTAGCGGGGGGGCAGGGCACAGATACGCAGTATTTT. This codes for CASSLPGLAGGQGTDTQYF.

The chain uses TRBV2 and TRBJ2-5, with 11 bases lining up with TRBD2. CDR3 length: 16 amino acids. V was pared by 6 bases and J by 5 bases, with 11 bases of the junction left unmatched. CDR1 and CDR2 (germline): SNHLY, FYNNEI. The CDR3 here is CASRRGLAGGGETQYF. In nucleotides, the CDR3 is TGTGCCAGCAGGAGGGGTCTAGCGGGGGGCGGCGAGACCCAGTACTTC.

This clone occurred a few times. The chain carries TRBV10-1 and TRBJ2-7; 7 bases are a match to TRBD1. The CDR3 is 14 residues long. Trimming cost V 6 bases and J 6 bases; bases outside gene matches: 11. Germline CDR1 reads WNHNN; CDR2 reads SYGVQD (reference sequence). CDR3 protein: CASSAGTVFGEQYF. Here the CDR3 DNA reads TGCGCCAGCAGCGCCGGGACAGTTTTCGGCGAGCAGTACTTC.

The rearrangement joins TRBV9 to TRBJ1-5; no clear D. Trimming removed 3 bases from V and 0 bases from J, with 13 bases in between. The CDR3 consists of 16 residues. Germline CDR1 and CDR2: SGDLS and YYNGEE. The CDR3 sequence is CASSAGGMYSNQPQHF. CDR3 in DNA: TGTGCCAGCAGCGCAGGAGGGATGTATAGCAATCAGCCCCAGCATTTT.

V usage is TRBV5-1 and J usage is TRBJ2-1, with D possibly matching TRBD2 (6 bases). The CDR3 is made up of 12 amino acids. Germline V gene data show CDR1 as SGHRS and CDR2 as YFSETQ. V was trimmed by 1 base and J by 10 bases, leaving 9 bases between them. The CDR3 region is CASSLHAGEQFF. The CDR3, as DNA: TGCGCCAGCAGCTTGCATGCGGGGGAGCAGTTCTTC.

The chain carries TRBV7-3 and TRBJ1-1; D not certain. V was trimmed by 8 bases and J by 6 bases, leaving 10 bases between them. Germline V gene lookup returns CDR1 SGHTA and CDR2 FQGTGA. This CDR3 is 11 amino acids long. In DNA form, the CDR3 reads TGTGCCAGCTCTGAGCCACCTGAAGCTTTCTTT. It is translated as CASSEPPEAFF.

CDR3 DNA sequence: TGTGCCAGCAGCACGACAGGGGCCCTCAGCAAAGGCTACACCTTC. As protein: CASSTTGALSKGYTF. The V and J genes are TRBV7-9 and TRBJ1-2, with TRBD1 matching over 8 bases. The CDR3 contains 15 residues. Germline CDR1 reads SEHNR; CDR2 reads FQNEAQ (reference sequence). V trimming: 5 bases; J trimming: 8 bases; junction bases outside the gene matches: 13. The variable domain in full, with the rest retrieved from reference TRBV7-9 and TRBJ1-2, is DTGVSQNPRHKITKRGQNVTFRCDPISEHNRLYWYRQTLGQGPEFLTYFQNEAQLEKSRLLSDRFSAERPKGSFSTLEIQRTEQGDSAMYLCASSTTGALSKGYTFGSGTRLTVV.

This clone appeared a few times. In nucleotides, the CDR3 is TGTGCCAGCAGCTTAGATCCGGATACGCAGTATTTT. Amino acid sequence: CASSLDPDTQYF. V is TRBV7-8 and J is TRBJ2-3; no clear D. The V end was cut by 1 base, the J end by 6 bases, with 5 bases between. The CDR3 length is 12 residues. CDR1 is SGHVS and CDR2 is FQNEAQ in the germline V gene.

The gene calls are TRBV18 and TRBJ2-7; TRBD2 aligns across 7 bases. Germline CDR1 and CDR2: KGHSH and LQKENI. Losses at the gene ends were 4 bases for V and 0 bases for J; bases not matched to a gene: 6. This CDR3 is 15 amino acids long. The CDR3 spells CASSLSGALSYEQYF. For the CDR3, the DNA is TGTGCCAGCTCACTGAGCGGGGCCCTCTCCTACGAGCAGTACTTC.

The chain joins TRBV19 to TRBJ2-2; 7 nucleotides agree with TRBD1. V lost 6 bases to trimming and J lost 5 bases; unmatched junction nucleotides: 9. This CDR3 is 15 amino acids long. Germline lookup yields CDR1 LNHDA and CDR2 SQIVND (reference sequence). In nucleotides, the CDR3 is TGTGCCAGTAGGAGGGGGCCGCCCGGGACCGGGGAGCTGTTTTTT. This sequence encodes CASRRGPPGTGELFF.

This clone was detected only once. CDR3 region: CASSPLGAGGPSGANVLTF. The CDR3, as DNA: TGTGCCAGCTCACCACTTGGGGCAGGGGGACCCTCTGGGGCCAACGTCCTGACTTTC. The J gene is TRBJ2-6, the V gene TRBV18; 7 nucleotides match TRBD1. The junction had 9 bases not matched to a gene; V was cut back by 1 base and J by 0 bases. CDR3 length: 19 amino acids. Germline V gives CDR1 KGHSH, CDR2 LQKENI.

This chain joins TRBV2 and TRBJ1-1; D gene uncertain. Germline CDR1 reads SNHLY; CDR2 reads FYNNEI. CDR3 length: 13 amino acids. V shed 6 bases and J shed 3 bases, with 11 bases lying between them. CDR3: CASRMGRDTEAFF. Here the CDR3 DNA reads TGTGCCAGCAGGATGGGGAGGGACACTGAAGCTTTCTTT.

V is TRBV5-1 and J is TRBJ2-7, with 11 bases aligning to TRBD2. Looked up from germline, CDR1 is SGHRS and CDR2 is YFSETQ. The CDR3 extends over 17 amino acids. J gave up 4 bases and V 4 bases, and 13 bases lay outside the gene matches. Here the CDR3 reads CASSPGVAGGPLYEQYF. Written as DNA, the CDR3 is TGCGCCAGCAGCCCGGGGGTAGCGGGGGGGCCGTTGTACGAGCAGTACTTC.

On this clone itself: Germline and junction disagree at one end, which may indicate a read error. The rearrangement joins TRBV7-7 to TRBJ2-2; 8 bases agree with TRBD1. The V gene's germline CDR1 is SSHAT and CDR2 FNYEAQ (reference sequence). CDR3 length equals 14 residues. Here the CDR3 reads CASRDDRGTGELFF. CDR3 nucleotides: TGTGCTAGCAGGGACGACAGGGGCACCGGGGAGCTGTTTTTT.